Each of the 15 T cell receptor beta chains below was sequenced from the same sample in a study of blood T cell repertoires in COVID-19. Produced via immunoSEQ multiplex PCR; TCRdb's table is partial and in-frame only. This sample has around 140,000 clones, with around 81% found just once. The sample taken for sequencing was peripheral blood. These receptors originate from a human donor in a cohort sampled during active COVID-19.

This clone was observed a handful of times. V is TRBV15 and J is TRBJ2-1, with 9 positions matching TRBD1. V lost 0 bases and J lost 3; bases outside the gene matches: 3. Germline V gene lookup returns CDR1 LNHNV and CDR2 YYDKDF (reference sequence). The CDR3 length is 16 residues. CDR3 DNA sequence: TGTGCCACCAGCAGAGAAGGGGGACAGGGCTACAATGAGCAGTTCTTC. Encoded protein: CATSREGGQGYNEQFF. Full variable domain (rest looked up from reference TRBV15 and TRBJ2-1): DAMVIQNPRYQVTQFGKPVTLSCSQTLNHNVMYWYQQKSSQAPKLLFHYYDKDFNNEADTPDNFQSRRPNTSFCFLDIRSPGLGDTAMYLCATSREGGQGYNEQFFGPGTRLTVL.

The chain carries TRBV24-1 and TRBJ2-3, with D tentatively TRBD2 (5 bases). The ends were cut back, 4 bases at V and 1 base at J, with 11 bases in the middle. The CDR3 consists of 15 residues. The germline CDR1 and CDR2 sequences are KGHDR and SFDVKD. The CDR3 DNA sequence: TGTGCCACCAGTGAGGAGGAATTCGGCACAGATACGCAGTATTTT. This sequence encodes CATSEEEFGTDTQYF.

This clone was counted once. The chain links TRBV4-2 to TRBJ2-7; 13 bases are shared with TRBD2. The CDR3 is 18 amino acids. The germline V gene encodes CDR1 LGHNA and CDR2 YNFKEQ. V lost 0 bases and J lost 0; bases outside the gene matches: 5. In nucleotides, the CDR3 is TGTGCCAGCAGCCAAGAACCGACTAGCGGGAGGCTCTCCTACGAGCAGTACTTC. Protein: CASSQEPTSGRLSYEQYF.

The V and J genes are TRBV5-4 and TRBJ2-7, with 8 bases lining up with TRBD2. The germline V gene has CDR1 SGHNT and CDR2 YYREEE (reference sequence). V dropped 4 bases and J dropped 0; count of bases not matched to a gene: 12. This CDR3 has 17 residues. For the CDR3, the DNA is TGTGCCAGCAGCCCCCTGGGGGGTAGCGGGAACTCCTACGAGCAGTACTTC. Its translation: CASSPLGGSGNSYEQYF.

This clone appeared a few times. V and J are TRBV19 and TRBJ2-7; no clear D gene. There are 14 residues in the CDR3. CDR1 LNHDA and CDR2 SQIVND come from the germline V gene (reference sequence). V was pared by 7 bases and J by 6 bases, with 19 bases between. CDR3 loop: CASTPHTAPTEQYF. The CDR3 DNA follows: TGTGCCAGTACGCCCCACACCGCCCCAACCGAGCAGTACTTC.

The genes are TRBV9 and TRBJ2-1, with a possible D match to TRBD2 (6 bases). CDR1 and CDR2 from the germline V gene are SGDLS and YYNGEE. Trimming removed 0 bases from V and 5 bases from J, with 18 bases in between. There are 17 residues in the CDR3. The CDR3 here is CASSVAKDGSRHNEQFF. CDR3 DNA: TGTGCCAGCAGCGTAGCTAAAGACGGGAGCCGGCACAATGAGCAGTTCTTC.

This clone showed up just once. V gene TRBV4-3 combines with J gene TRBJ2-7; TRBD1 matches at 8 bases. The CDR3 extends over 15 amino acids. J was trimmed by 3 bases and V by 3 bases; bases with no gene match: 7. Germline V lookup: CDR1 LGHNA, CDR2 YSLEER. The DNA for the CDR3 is TGCGCCAGCAGCCAGGCGGGACAGGCTAACTACGAGCAGTACTTC. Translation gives CASSQAGQANYEQYF.

CDR3 protein: CASSLGGIYGYTF. The CDR3 nucleotides are TGTGCCAGCAGCTTGGGAGGGATCTATGGCTACACCTTC. The chain employs TRBV7-9 and TRBJ1-2; D is unclear. V lost 3 bases and J lost 4, with 9 bases in between. The germline V gene has CDR1 SEHNR and CDR2 FQNEAQ (reference sequence). CDR3 size: 13 residues.

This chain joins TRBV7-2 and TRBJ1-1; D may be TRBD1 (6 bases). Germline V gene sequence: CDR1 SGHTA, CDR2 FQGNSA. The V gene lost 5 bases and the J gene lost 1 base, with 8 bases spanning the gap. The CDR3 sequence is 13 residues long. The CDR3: CASSKDRNTEAFF. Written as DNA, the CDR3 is TGTGCCAGCAGCAAGGACAGGAACACTGAAGCTTTCTTT.

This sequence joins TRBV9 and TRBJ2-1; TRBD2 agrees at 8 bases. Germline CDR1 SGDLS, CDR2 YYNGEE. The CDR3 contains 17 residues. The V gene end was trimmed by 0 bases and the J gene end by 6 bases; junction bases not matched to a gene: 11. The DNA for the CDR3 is TGTGCCAGCAGCGTAGGTCAAGCGGGAGCCGGGGGCAATGAGCAGTTCTTC. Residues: CASSVGQAGAGGNEQFF.

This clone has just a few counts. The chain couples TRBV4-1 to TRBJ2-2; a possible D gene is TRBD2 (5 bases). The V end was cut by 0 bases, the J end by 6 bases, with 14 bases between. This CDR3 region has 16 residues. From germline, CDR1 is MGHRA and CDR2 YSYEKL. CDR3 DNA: TGCGCCAGCAGCCAAGATATGATCGAGGGTCCCGGGGAGCTGTTTTTT. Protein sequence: CASSQDMIEGPGELFF.

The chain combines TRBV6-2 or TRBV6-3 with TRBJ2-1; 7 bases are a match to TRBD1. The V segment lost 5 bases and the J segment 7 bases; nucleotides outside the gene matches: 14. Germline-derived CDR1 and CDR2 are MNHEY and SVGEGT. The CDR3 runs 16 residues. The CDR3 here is CASSDYLRDSRNEQFF. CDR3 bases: TGTGCCAGCAGTGACTACCTGAGGGACAGTCGGAATGAGCAGTTCTTC.

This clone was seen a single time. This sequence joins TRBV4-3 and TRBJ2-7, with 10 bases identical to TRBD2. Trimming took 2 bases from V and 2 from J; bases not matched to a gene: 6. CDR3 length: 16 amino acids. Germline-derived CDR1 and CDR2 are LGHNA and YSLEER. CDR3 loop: CASSQYGLAETYEQYF. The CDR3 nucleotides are TGCGCCAGCAGCCAATACGGACTAGCGGAAACCTACGAGCAGTACTTC.

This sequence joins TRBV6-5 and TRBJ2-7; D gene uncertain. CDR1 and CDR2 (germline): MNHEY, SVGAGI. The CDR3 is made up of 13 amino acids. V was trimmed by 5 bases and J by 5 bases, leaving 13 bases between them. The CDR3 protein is CASSKRIYNEQYF. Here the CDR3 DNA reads TGTGCCAGCAGTAAAAGAATCTATAACGAGCAGTACTTC.

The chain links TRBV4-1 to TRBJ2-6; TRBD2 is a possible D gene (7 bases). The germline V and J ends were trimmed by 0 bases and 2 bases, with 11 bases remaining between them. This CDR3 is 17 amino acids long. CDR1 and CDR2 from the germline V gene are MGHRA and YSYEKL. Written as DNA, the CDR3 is TGCGCCAGCAGCCAAGAGGGGGAGGGGGCTGGGGCCAACGTCCTGACTTTC. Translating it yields CASSQEGEGAGANVLTF.